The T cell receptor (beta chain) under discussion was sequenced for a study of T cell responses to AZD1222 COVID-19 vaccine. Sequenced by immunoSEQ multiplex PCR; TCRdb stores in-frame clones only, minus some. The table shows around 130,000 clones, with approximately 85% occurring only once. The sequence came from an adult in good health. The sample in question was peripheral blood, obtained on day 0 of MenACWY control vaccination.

CDR3 nucleotide sequence: TGCGCCAGCAGCCCCTGGGGCGGGGTTTTCCTGCAGCCCCAGCATTTT. Protein: CASSPWGGVFLQPQHF. The rearrangement links TRBV4-1 to TRBJ1-5, with a weak D call TRBD1 (5 bases). Germline V gene data show CDR1 as MGHRA and CDR2 as YSYEKL. V gave up 4 bases and J gave up 7 bases, with 20 bases separating them. CDR3 length: 16 residues.